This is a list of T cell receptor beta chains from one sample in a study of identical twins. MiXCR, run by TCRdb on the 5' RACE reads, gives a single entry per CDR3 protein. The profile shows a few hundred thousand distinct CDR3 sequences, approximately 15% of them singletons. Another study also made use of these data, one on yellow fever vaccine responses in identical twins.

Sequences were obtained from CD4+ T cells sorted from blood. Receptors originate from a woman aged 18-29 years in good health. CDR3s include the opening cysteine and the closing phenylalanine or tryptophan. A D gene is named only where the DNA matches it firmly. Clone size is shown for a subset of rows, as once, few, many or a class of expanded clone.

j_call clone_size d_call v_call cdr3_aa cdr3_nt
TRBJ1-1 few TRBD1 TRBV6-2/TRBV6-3 CASSPWTGGVNTEAFF TGTGCCAGCAGTCCCTGGACAGGGGGTGTGAACACTGAAGCTTTCTTT
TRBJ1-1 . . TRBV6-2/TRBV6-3 CASRKQVLNTEAFF TGTGCCAGCAGAAAACAGGTTTTGAACACTGAAGCTTTCTTT
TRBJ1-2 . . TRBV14 CASSPNANYGYTF TGTGCCAGCAGCCCGAACGCGAACTATGGCTACACCTTC
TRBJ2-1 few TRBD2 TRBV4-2 CASSQEWTSGNNEQFF TGTGCCAGCAGCCAAGAATGGACTAGCGGGAACAATGAGCAGTTCTTC
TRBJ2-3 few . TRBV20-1 CSARDLKGGTDTQYF TGCAGTGCTAGAGATCTCAAAGGGGGCACAGATACGCAGTATTTT
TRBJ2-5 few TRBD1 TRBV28 CASSNGQGGLETQYF TGTGCCAGCAGTAACGGACAGGGTGGGTTGGAGACCCAGTACTTC
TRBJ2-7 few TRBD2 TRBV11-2 CASSLDLAGGREQYF TGTGCCAGCAGCTTAGACCTAGCGGGGGGGCGCGAGCAGTACTTC
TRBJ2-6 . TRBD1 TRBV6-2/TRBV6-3 CAITRGTAISGANVLTF TGTGCCATCACCCGAGGGACAGCTATCTCTGGGGCCAACGTCCTGACTTTC
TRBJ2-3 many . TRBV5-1 CASSSDTSTDTQYF TGCGCCAGCAGCTCGGATACTAGCACAGATACGCAGTATTTT
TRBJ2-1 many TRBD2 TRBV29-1 CSVAGRESYNEQFF TGCAGCGTTGCGGGGAGGGAATCCTACAATGAGCAGTTCTTC
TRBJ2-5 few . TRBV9 CASSVAWGSQETQYF TGTGCCAGCAGCGTAGCGTGGGGGTCCCAAGAGACCCAGTACTTC
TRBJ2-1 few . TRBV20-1 CSAPSGGQAYNEQFF TGCAGTGCTCCCTCGGGGGGACAGGCCTACAATGAGCAGTTCTTC
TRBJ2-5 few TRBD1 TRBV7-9 CASGSGQYQETQYF TGTGCCAGCGGGTCGGGACAGTACCAAGAGACCCAGTACTTC
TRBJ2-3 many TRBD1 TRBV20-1 CSASDLGTGRGDTQYF TGCAGTGCTAGCGATCTCGGGACAGGACGGGGGGATACGCAGTATTTT
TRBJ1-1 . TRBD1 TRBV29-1 CSVARDRGMNTEAFF TGCAGCGTTGCCCGGGACAGGGGAATGAACACTGAAGCTTTCTTT
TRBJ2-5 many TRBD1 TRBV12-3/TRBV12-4 CASSPRDSYFQETQYF TGTGCCAGCAGTCCAAGGGACAGCTACTTCCAAGAGACCCAGTACTTC
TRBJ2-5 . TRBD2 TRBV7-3 CASSRSLAGGETQYF TGTGCCAGCAGCCGGAGCCTAGCGGGGGGGGAGACCCAGTACTTC
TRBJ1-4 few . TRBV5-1 CASSLVAGSGDEKLFF TGCGCCAGCAGCTTGGTAGCAGGTTCCGGGGATGAAAAACTGTTTTTT
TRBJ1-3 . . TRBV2 CASSEGNTIYF TGTGCCAGCAGTGAAGGAAACACCATATATTTT
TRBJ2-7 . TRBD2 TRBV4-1 CASSQDAWGGDPYF TGCGCCAGCAGCCAAGATGCCTGGGGAGGGGACCCGTACTTC
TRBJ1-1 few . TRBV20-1 CSANTGLVAEAFF TGCAGTGCAAATACAGGGTTAGTGGCTGAAGCTTTCTTT
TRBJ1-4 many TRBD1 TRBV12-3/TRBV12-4 CASSSGQGDNEKLFF TGTGCCAGCAGTTCTGGACAGGGAGATAATGAAAAACTGTTTTTT
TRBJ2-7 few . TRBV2 CASSEISRTSYEQYF TGTGCCAGCAGTGAAATAAGCCGGACCTCCTACGAGCAGTACTTC
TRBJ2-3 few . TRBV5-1 CASSRDTSTDTQYF TGCGCCAGCAGCCGGGACACCAGCACAGATACGCAGTATTTT
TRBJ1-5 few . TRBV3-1 CASSQDRAPSNQPQHF TGTGCCAGCAGCCAAGATCGGGCACCTAGCAATCAGCCCCAGCATTTT
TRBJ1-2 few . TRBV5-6 CASSLTGPGYTF TGTGCCAGCAGCTTAACAGGGCCTGGCTACACCTTC
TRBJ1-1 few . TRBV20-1 CSANDSPYTEAFF TGCAGTGCTAATGACAGCCCCTACACTGAAGCTTTCTTT
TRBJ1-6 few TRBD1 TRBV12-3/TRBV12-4 CASRSRTGNSPLHF TGTGCCAGCAGATCCCGGACAGGGAATTCACCCCTCCACTTT
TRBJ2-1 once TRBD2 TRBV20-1 CSARDSRGLAGVNEQFF TGCAGTGCTAGAGATTCGAGGGGACTAGCTGGGGTAAATGAGCAGTTCTTC
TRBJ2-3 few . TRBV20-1 CSANGVRGAGDTQYF TGCAGTGCTAACGGGGTCCGGGGGGCCGGAGATACGCAGTATTTT
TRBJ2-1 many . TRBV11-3 CASSMHPGQGLPSGGPNEQFF TGTGCCAGCAGCATGCACCCGGGACAGGGGCTTCCTAGCGGGGGACCCAATGAGCAGTTCTTC
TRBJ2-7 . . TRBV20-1 CSAPMEAGKFHEQYF TGCAGTGCCCCAATGGAGGCGGGGAAATTCCACGAGCAGTACTTC
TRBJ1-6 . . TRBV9 CASSGRTAWGNSPLHF TGTGCCAGCAGCGGGCGGACGGCCTGGGGTAATTCACCCCTCCACTTT
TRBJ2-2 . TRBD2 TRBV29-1 CSVSGRSNTGELFF TGCAGCGTAAGCGGGAGGTCGAACACCGGGGAGCTGTTTTTT
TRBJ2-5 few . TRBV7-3 CASSLNGGGETQYF TGTGCCAGCAGCTTAAATGGGGGAGGAGAGACCCAGTACTTC
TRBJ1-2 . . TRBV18 CASSPPSGDGYTF TGTGCCAGCTCACCACCGTCGGGGGATGGCTACACCTTC
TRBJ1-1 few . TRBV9 CASSVVSVPNTEAFF TGTGCCAGCAGCGTAGTCTCGGTTCCGAACACTGAAGCTTTCTTT
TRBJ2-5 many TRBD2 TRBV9 CASSVGSGSIQETQYF TGTGCCAGCAGCGTAGGAAGCGGGAGTATCCAAGAGACCCAGTACTTC
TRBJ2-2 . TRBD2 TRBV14 CASSQALLLAGGTGELFF TGTGCCAGCAGCCAAGCTCTCTTGCTAGCGGGAGGTACCGGGGAGCTGTTTTTT
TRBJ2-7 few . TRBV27 CASRGILREQYF TGTGCCAGCAGGGGGATACTACGTGAGCAGTACTTC
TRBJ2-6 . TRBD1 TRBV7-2 CASSTLPGQGYVLTF TGTGCCAGCAGCACGCTCCCGGGACAGGGTTACGTCCTGACTTTC
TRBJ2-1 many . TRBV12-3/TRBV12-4 CASSPGAPSYNEQFF TGTGCCAGCAGTCCGGGGGCCCCCTCCTACAATGAGCAGTTCTTC
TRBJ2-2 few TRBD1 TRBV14 CASSPNGTGVSGELFF TGTGCCAGCAGCCCCAACGGGACAGGGGTGTCCGGGGAGCTGTTTTTT
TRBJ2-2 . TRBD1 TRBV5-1 CASSSFSTGATGELFF TGCGCCAGCAGCTCTTTTTCGACAGGGGCCACCGGGGAGCTGTTTTTT
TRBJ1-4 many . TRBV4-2 CASSQDGEKLFF TGTGCCAGCAGCCAAGACGGTGAAAAACTGTTTTTT
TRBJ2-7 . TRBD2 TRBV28 CASSETSPSSYEQYF TGTGCCAGCAGTGAGACTAGCCCGAGCTCCTACGAGCAGTACTTC
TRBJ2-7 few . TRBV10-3 CAISEKGSEQYF TGTGCCATCAGTGAGAAAGGGTCCGAGCAGTACTTC
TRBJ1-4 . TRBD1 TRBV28 CASSFGGTGGEKLFF TGTGCCAGCAGTTTTGGAGGGACAGGTGGTGAAAAACTGTTTTTT
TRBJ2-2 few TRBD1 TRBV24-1 CATSDPGQVNGELFF TGTGCCACCAGTGATCCCGGACAGGTCAACGGGGAGCTGTTTTTT
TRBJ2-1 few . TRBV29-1 CSVNGPASYNEQFF TGCAGCGTCAACGGGCCAGCCTCCTACAATGAGCAGTTCTTC
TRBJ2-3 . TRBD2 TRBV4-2 CASSQDGTSGTTDTQYF TGTGCCAGCAGCCAAGACGGGACTAGCGGGACTACAGATACGCAGTATTTT